This TCR beta chain came from a study of T cell changes during pregnancy in multiple sclerosis. Generated by immunoSEQ multiplex PCR, the TCRdb table keeps only in-frame clones and is missing some. The table includes tens of thousands of clones, about 90% detected once. This CDR3 is built from 17 residues. V was clipped by 5 bases and J by 7 bases; unmatched bases: 19. The V gene's germline CDR1 is SGHAT and CDR2 FQNNGV. This chain joins TRBV11-2 and TRBJ2-5, with 7 bases aligning to TRBD2. This clonotype was obtained from a female donor with multiple sclerosis, enrolled in a pregnancy study. The specimen was peripheral blood, collected after pregnancy. The CDR3 DNA reads TGTGCCAGCAGCCATCCTCCCCCCAGACTAGCTCTAGGGACCCAGTACTTC. Protein sequence: CASSHPPPRLALGTQYF.